A single sample is the source of the 13 T cell receptor beta chains below, sequenced in a study of cytotoxic CD8 clonotypes in ibrutinib-treated CLL. Here immunoSEQ multiplex PCR was the method, and the copy in TCRdb shows in-frame clones only, minus some. The sample carries around 70,000 clones, 70% to 90% recorded once. This specimen consisted of PBMCs, obtained at disease progression, from a patient treated with ibrutinib. These receptors came from a human donor with chronic lymphocytic leukemia.

The chain has TRBV7-7 and TRBJ2-2; D unresolved. The CDR3 is 14 residues long. Germline CDR1 reads SSHAT; CDR2 reads FNYEAQ (reference sequence). The V end lost 5 bases, the J end lost 0 bases, and 7 bases lay between the germline ends. CDR3 in amino acids: CASSPQPNTGELFF. In DNA, the CDR3 is TGTGCCAGCAGCCCCCAGCCGAACACCGGGGAGCTGTTTTTT.

V usage is TRBV6-1 and J usage is TRBJ2-1; a possible D gene is TRBD1 (5 bases). This CDR3 comprises 15 residues. Looked up from germline, CDR1 is MNHNS and CDR2 is SASEGT. The V end was cut by 3 bases, the J end by 9 bases, with 18 bases between. CDR3 sequence (DNA): TGTGCCAGCAGTGATCCTGGGGCAGGGTCAGTTGAGCAGTTCTTC. Its protein is CASSDPGAGSVEQFF.

The chain combines TRBV19 with TRBJ1-1; TRBD1 matches 7 bases. J gave up 0 bases and V 3 bases, and 7 bases lay outside the gene matches. Germline CDR1 and CDR2: LNHDA and SQIVND (reference sequence). The length of the CDR3 is 16 residues. The CDR3 DNA reads as TGTGCCAGTAGTATTCCCTGGACAGGATTGAACACTGAAGCTTTCTTT. It yields the protein CASSIPWTGLNTEAFF.

The gene calls are TRBV29-1 and TRBJ2-7; D unresolved. Trimming took 7 bases from V and 2 from J, leaving 15 bases between them. The CDR3 is 13 amino acids. CDR1 and CDR2 (germline): SQVTM, ANQGSEA. In DNA form, the CDR3 reads TGCAGCGCCGGTTCACAGTGGACCTACGAGCAGTACTTC. Translation: CSAGSQWTYEQYF.

A single count supports this clone. The chain carries TRBV20-1 and TRBJ2-3, with D uncertain. Trimming removed 3 bases from V and 6 bases from J, with 4 bases in between. The CDR3 sequence is 10 residues long. Germline assignment: CDR1 DFQATT and CDR2 SNEGSKA (reference sequence). CDR3 loop: CSASFDTQYF. CDR3 sequence (DNA): TGCAGTGCTAGTTTTGATACGCAGTATTTT.

This sequence joins TRBV7-9 and TRBJ2-7, with 8 bases fitting TRBD2. V gave up 5 bases and J gave up 6 bases; unmatched junction bases: 6. This CDR3 is 13 amino acids long. CDR1 and CDR2 from the germline V gene are SEHNR and FQNEAQ (reference sequence). Written as DNA, the CDR3 is TGTGCCAGCAGCCCCGGGGGGGGTGCCGAGCAGTACTTC. This encodes CASSPGGGAEQYF.

This sequence joins TRBV13 and TRBJ1-5; D is uncertain. Trimming shortened V by 0 bases and J by 2 bases, and 14 bases separated the two germline ends. This CDR3 has 17 residues. CDR1 and CDR2 from the germline V gene are PRHDT and FYEKMQ (reference sequence). The CDR3 DNA sequence: TGTGCCAGCAGCTTAGGCCGAGGGCAGGTCGGCAATCAGCCCCAGCATTTT. This gives the protein CASSLGRGQVGNQPQHF.

The chain carries TRBV28 and TRBJ1-2; D is ambiguous. Per germline, CDR1 MDHEN and CDR2 SYDVKM. This CDR3 comprises 11 residues. V dropped 3 bases and J dropped 5 bases, with 4 bases sitting between them. CDR3 nucleotide sequence: TGTGCCAGCAGTTTCCTTTATGGCTACACCTTC. This codes for CASSFLYGYTF.

The chain couples TRBV5-1 to TRBJ2-6; tentative D call: TRBD2 (5 bases). CDR3 length: 16 amino acids. Germline CDR1 and CDR2: SGHRS and YFSETQ. The V and J ends lost 4 bases and 1 base respectively, with 12 bases between them. Here the CDR3 reads CASSTRGGSGANVLTF. The CDR3 region has the DNA TGCGCCAGCAGCACCCGAGGCGGGTCTGGGGCCAACGTCCTGACTTTC.

With regard to this clone: This specimen includes other DNA sequences encoding the same CDR3. The chain employs TRBV6-1 and TRBJ1-5; D is possibly TRBD1 (6 bases). The germline V and J ends were trimmed by 4 bases and 4 bases, with 8 bases remaining between them. Germline V gene lookup returns CDR1 MNHNS and CDR2 SASEGT. There are 13 residues in the CDR3. CDR3 sequence: CASSVQGNQPQHF. CDR3 nucleotide sequence: TGTGCCAGCAGTGTACAGGGTAATCAGCCCCAGCATTTT.

The chain couples TRBV5-1 to TRBJ2-7, with D perhaps TRBD2 (6 bases). CDR3 length equals 14 residues. CDR1 is SGHRS and CDR2 is YFSETQ in the germline V gene. V was cut by 2 bases and J by 7 bases, with 16 bases left in between. The CDR3 nucleotides read TGCGCCAGCAGCTTAACAGGAGTGGGGGGTGAGCAGTACTTC. This sequence encodes CASSLTGVGGEQYF.

The chain recombines TRBV4-2 with TRBJ2-1, with TRBD2 matching over 8 bases. This CDR3 comprises 16 residues. Germline values: CDR1 LGHNA, CDR2 YNFKEQ. V trimming: 0 bases; J trimming: 7 bases; junction bases outside the gene matches: 8. The CDR3 reads CASSQEGASGHNEQFF. CDR3 coding DNA: TGTGCCAGCAGCCAAGAAGGGGCTAGCGGGCATAATGAGCAGTTCTTC.

The V call is TRBV5-1, the J call TRBJ1-4; D not certain. Germline V gives CDR1 SGHRS, CDR2 YFSETQ. The CDR3 is made up of 14 amino acids. The V end lost 0 bases, the J end lost 8 bases, and 11 bases lay between the germline ends. The chain's CDR3 is CASSLGVDGEKLFF. The CDR3 nucleotides read TGCGCCAGCAGCTTGGGGGTGGATGGGGAAAAACTGTTTTTT.